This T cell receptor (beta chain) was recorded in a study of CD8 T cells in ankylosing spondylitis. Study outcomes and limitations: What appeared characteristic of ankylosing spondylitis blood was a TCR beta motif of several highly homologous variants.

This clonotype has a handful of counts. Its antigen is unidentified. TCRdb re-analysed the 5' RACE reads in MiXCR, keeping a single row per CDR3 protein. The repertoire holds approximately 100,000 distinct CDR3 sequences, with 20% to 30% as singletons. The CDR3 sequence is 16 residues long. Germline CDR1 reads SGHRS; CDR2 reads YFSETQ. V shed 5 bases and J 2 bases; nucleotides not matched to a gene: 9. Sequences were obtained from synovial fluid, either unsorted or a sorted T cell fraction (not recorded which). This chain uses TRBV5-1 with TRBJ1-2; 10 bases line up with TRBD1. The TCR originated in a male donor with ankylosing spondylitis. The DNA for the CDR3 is TGCGCCAGCAGGCGGACGGCGGGACAGGGGAACTATGGCTACACCTTC. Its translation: CASRRTAGQGNYGYTF.